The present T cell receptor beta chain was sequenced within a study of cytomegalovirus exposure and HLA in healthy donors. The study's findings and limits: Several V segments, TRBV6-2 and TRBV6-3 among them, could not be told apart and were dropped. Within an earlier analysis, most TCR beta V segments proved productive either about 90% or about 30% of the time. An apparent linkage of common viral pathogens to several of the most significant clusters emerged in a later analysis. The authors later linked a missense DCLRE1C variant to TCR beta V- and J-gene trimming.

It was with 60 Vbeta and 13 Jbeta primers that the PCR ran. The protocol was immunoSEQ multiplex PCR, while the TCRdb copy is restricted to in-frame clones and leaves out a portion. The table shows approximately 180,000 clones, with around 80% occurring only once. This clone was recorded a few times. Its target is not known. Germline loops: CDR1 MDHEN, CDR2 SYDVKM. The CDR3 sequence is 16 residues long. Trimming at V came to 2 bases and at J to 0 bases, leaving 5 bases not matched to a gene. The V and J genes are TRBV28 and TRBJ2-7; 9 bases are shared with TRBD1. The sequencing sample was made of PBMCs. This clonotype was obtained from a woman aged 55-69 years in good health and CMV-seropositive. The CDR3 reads CASSLRGQGGSYEQYF. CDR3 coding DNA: TGTGCCAGCAGTTTACGGGGACAGGGAGGCTCCTACGAGCAGTACTTC.